This T cell receptor (beta chain) was found in a study of blood T cell repertoires in COVID-19. Study information: PBMCs, B-cell-depleted T cells, or T cells provided the cDNA or gDNA that made up the material.

This clone was counted once. This CDR3 is built from 14 residues. CDR1 is MNHEY, CDR2 SMNVEV, per germline (reference sequence). The V end lost 3 bases, the J end lost 1 base, and 8 bases lay between the germline ends. As handled by the study authors: For nucleated cells, counts were estimated from reference gene primer amplification. TCRdb keeps only in-frame clones here, not all; method: immunoSEQ multiplex PCR. V and J calls and clone size are those listed in that table; D and trimming were worked out from the DNA. The table records roughly 140,000 clones, around 87% of them present only once. This chain links TRBV27 with TRBJ2-3, with D possibly being TRBD2 (6 bases). Sequenced input: peripheral blood. This receptor was taken from a woman between 40 and 50 years old with acute or convalescent COVID-19. This CDR3 reads CASSFIAGTDTQYF. In nucleotides, the CDR3 is TGTGCCAGCAGTTTTATAGCGGGCACAGATACGCAGTATTTT.